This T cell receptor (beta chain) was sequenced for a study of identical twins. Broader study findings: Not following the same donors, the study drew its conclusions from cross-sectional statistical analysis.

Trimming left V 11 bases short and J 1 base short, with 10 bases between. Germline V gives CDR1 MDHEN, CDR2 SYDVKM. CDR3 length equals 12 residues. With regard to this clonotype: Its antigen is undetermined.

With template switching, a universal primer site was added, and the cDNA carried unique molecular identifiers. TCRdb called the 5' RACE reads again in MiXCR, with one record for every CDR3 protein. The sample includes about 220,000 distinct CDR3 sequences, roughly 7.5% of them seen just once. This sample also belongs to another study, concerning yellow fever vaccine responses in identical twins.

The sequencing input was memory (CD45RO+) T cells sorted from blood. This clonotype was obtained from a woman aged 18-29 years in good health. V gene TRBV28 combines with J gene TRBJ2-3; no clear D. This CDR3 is CAYTDGTDTQYF. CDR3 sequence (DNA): TGTGCCTACACGGACGGCACAGATACGCAGTATTTT.